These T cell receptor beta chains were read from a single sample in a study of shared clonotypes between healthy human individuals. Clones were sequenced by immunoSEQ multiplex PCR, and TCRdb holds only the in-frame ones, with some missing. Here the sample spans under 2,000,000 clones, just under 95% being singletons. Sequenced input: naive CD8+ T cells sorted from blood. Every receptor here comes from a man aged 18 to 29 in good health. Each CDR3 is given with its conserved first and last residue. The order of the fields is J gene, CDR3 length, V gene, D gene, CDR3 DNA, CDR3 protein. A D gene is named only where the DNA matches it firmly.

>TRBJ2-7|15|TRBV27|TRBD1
TGTGCCAGCAGACCGACCGGGACAGGGAAGGCCGAGCAGTACTTC
CASRPTGTGKAEQYF
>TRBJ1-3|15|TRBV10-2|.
TGCGCCAGCAGTGAGTCCAGGGGCGCTGGAAACACCATATATTTT
CASSESRGAGNTIYF
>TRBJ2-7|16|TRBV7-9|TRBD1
TGTGCCAGCAGCTTAGGGCAGGGGGCCACCTCCTACGAGCAGTACTTC
CASSLGQGATSYEQYF
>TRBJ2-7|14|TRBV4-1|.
TGCGCCAGCAGCCAAGATGCGGTGTCTTACGAGCAGTACTTC
CASSQDAVSYEQYF
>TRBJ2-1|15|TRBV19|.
TGTGCCAGTAGTATCGGAGGGTCTATATACAATGAGCAGTTCTTC
CASSIGGSIYNEQFF
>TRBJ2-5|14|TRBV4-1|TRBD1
TGCGCCAGCAGCGTACGACAGGGGAAAGAGACCCAGTACTTC
CASSVRQGKETQYF
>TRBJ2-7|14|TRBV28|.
TGTGCCAGCAGGGGCTCGGACGGTCCCTACGAGCAGTACTTC
CASRGSDGPYEQYF
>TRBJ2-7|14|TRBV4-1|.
TGCGCCAGCAGCCAAGACGCCAGGGGAGGCGAGCAGTACTTC
CASSQDARGGEQYF
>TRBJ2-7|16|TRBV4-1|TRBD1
TGCGCCAGCAGCCAAAACCCAGGGGGCTTCTCCTACGAGCAGTACTTC
CASSQNPGGFSYEQYF
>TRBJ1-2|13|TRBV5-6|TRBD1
TGTGCCAGCAGACCCACAGGGGACTATGGCTACACCTTC
CASRPTGDYGYTF
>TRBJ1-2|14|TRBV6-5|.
TGTGCCAGCAGTCCTAGCACGCTTAACTATGGCTACACCTTC
CASSPSTLNYGYTF
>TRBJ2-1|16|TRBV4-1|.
TGCGCCAGCAGCCAAGTAGGGTCGGGTTTGAGCGATGAGCAGTTCTTC
CASSQVGSGLSDEQFF
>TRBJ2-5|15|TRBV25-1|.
TGTGCCAGCAGTGAATATATTGGGCACCAAGAGACCCAGTACTTC
CASSEYIGHQETQYF
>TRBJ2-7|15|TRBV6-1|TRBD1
TGTGCCAGCAGTGACAGGACAGGGGTTTCCTACGAGCAGTACTTC
CASSDRTGVSYEQYF
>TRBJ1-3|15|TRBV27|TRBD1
TGTGCCAGCAGTTTACCGCGACAGGGGAGAAACACCATATATTTT
CASSLPRQGRNTIYF
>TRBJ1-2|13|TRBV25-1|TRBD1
TGTGCCAGCACGTTACAGGGGGCAGATGGCTACACCTTC
CASTLQGADGYTF
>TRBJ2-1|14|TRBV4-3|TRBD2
TGCGCCAGCAGCCTGACTAGCGGGAATGATGAGCAGTTCTTC
CASSLTSGNDEQFF
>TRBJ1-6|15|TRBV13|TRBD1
TGTGCCAGCAGCTTGATTACAGGGGTGAATTCACCCCTCCACTTT
CASSLITGVNSPLHF
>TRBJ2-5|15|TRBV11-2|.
TGTGCCAGCAGCTTAGTTTGGGACGCCGGGGAGACCCAGTACTTC
CASSLVWDAGETQYF
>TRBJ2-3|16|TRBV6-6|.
TGTGCCAGCAGTTTCCCTGGCGGCCCCCTACCAGATACGCAGTATTTT
CASSFPGGPLPDTQYF
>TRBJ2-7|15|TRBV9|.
TGTGCCAGCAGCGTAGATGGCGATTACTCCTACGAGCAGTACTTC
CASSVDGDYSYEQYF
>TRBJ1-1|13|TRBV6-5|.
TGTGCCAGCAGCTCCGGGACAAAGACTGAAGCTTTCTTT
CASSSGTKTEAFF
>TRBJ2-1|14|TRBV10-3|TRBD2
TGTGCCATCAGTGAGGCCCGACTAGCTGGTGAGCAGTTCTTC
CAISEARLAGEQFF
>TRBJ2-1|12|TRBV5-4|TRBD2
TGTGCCAGCAGCCCGGGGGGGTATGAGCAGTTCTTC
CASSPGGYEQFF